This T cell receptor (beta chain) was profiled in a study of blood T cell repertoires in COVID-19. The table lists this clone with a few counts. Germline assignment: CDR1 LGHNA and CDR2 YSLEER. Trimming left V 3 bases short and J 4 bases short, with 9 bases between. CDR3 size: 14 residues. Assay used: immunoSEQ multiplex PCR; TCRdb lists only in-frame clones, some missing. The sample yields roughly 150,000 clones, more than 65% seen once. Sequencing was done on a sample of peripheral blood. This chain uses TRBV4-3 with TRBJ2-2; D is unclear. The sequence derives from a woman between 50 and 59 years old in a cohort sampled during active or convalescent COVID-19. CDR3 sequence reads: CASSHTFTTGELFF. The DNA of the CDR3 is TGCGCCAGCAGCCACACTTTCACCACCGGGGAGCTGTTTTTT.